This is a list of T cell receptor beta chains from one sample in a study of blood T cells in healthy people across ages. TCRdb recomputed calls from the 5' RACE reads with MiXCR, one row per CDR3 protein. The sample lists 1.8 million or so distinct CDR3 sequences, roughly 43% occurring once. Sequencing was performed on blood. All receptors come from a human donor in good health. Each CDR3 is given with its conserved first and last residue. Fields, in order: V gene, J gene, D gene, clone size, CDR3 DNA, CDR3 protein. The D gene is left open where the match is weak. Size tells how often a clone was seen (once, few, many) or the class of an expanded clone, and some rows leave it out.

V: TRBV3-1; J: TRBJ2-5; D: .; size: few; DNA: TGTGCCAGCAGCCAGATCGCCTACCAAGAGACCCAGTACTTC; CDR3: CASSQIAYQETQYF
V: TRBV6-1; J: TRBJ2-4; D: .; size: .; DNA: TGTGCCAGCAGACAGACCCTAGCCAAAAACATTCAGTACTTC; CDR3: CASRQTLAKNIQYF
V: TRBV5-4; J: TRBJ2-1; D: .; size: few; DNA: TGTGCCAGCAGCTTGGATATAGGGAGCTCCTACAATGAGCAGTTCTTC; CDR3: CASSLDIGSSYNEQFF
V: TRBV12-3/TRBV12-4; J: TRBJ1-2; D: .; size: many; DNA: TGTGCCAGCAGCGCGGGGGGATATGGCTACACCTTC; CDR3: CASSAGGYGYTF
V: TRBV11-3; J: TRBJ2-1; D: .; size: few; DNA: TGTGCCAGCAGCCCGGGGACCTCGTCTCTGCAGTTCTTC; CDR3: CASSPGTSSLQFF
V: TRBV4-2; J: TRBJ1-1; D: .; size: few; DNA: TGTGCCAGCAGCCAACGGCCTAAAATGAACACTGAAGCTTTCTTT; CDR3: CASSQRPKMNTEAFF
V: TRBV4-3; J: TRBJ1-6; D: .; size: many; DNA: TGCGCCAGCAGCCAAGACACCACGGGGGGGCGAATTTCACCCCTCCACTTT; CDR3: CASSQDTTGGRISPLHF
V: TRBV7-9; J: TRBJ2-7; D: .; size: once; DNA: TGTGCCAGCAGCTCCGAGGTGAGACAGCCCTACGAGCAGTACTTC; CDR3: CASSSEVRQPYEQYF
V: TRBV6-2/TRBV6-3; J: TRBJ2-4; D: .; size: .; DNA: TGTGCCAGCAGTTATCTTTCTGGGGCTGAGCAGTACTTC; CDR3: CASSYLSGAEQYF
V: TRBV28; J: TRBJ2-1; D: .; size: few; DNA: TGTGCCATCCGCCAGGGGGACTACTACAATGAGCAGTTCTTC; CDR3: CAIRQGDYYNEQFF
V: TRBV3-1; J: TRBJ2-6; D: TRBD2; size: few; DNA: TGTGCCAGCAGCCAAGATCCAGTTAGCGGGGTATCTGGGGCCAACGTCCTGACTTTC; CDR3: CASSQDPVSGVSGANVLTF
V: TRBV20-1; J: TRBJ2-1; D: TRBD2; size: .; DNA: TGCAGTGCTAGTCTGCGGGGGAACTACAATGAGCAGTTCTTC; CDR3: CSASLRGNYNEQFF
V: TRBV28; J: TRBJ2-6; D: .; size: few; DNA: TGTGCCAGCAGCTGGACCTTCTCTGGGGCCAACGTCCTGACTTTC; CDR3: CASSWTFSGANVLTF
V: TRBV7-2; J: TRBJ1-2; D: .; size: .; DNA: TGTGCCAGCAACCCCGGTCGGGGGGCGCATGGCTACACCTTC; CDR3: CASNPGRGAHGYTF
V: TRBV28; J: TRBJ2-7; D: .; size: few; DNA: TGTGCCAGCAGTTTTTCAGGGGAGACAGCCTACGAGCAGTACTTC; CDR3: CASSFSGETAYEQYF
V: TRBV5-1; J: TRBJ1-1; D: TRBD1; size: few; DNA: TGCGCCAGCAGCCCCACCGGGACAGGGCCTATGAACACTGAAGCTTTCTTT; CDR3: CASSPTGTGPMNTEAFF
V: TRBV10-3; J: TRBJ2-2; D: .; size: .; DNA: TGTGCCATCGGGGCACCTACCGGGGAGCTGTTTTTT; CDR3: CAIGAPTGELFF
V: TRBV28; J: TRBJ1-3; D: .; size: .; DNA: TGTGCCCCAAAGGAGTCCGGAAACACCATATATTTT; CDR3: CAPKESGNTIYF
V: TRBV4-2; J: TRBJ2-7; D: .; size: .; DNA: TGTGCCAGCAGCCAAGATTTTAGGCAGGATCGGTCCTACGAGCAGTACTTC; CDR3: CASSQDFRQDRSYEQYF
V: TRBV15; J: TRBJ1-2; D: .; size: .; DNA: TGTGCCACCAGCAGAGATCTAATTGTCAATGGCTACACCTTC; CDR3: CATSRDLIVNGYTF
V: TRBV5-1; J: TRBJ2-1; D: TRBD1; size: few; DNA: TGCGCCAGCAGCGAGCGTAGGACAGGGAAGAATGAGCAGTTCTTC; CDR3: CASSERRTGKNEQFF
V: TRBV6-2/TRBV6-3; J: TRBJ1-2; D: .; size: .; DNA: TGTGCCAGCACCTGGGGACGGGCCTATGGCTACACCTTC; CDR3: CASTWGRAYGYTF
V: TRBV5-5; J: TRBJ2-7; D: .; size: .; DNA: TGTGCCGGCAGTCCGGACGGAAGCGAGCAGTACTTC; CDR3: CAGSPDGSEQYF
V: TRBV29-1; J: TRBJ1-2; D: .; size: .; DNA: TGCAGCATAAAAAGAAGAGCTAACTATGGCTACACCTTC; CDR3: CSIKRRANYGYTF
V: TRBV6-1; J: TRBJ2-1; D: TRBD1; size: .; DNA: TGTGCCAGCAGTGCCACTTTCGGGACAGGGTCTCATGAGCAGTTCTTC; CDR3: CASSATFGTGSHEQFF
V: TRBV20-1; J: TRBJ1-2; D: .; size: .; DNA: TGCAGTGCTCTTCACGATACAGGGAACTATGGCTACACCTTC; CDR3: CSALHDTGNYGYTF
V: TRBV7-2; J: TRBJ2-3; D: TRBD2; size: many; DNA: TGTGCCAGCAGCTTACAGACTAGCGGCACAGATACGCAGTATTTT; CDR3: CASSLQTSGTDTQYF
V: TRBV4-2; J: TRBJ2-7; D: .; size: .; DNA: TGTGCCAGCAGCCAAGATCTCGCCGCGAGGGAGCAGTACTTC; CDR3: CASSQDLAAREQYF
V: TRBV15; J: TRBJ2-5; D: .; size: few; DNA: TGTGCCACCAGCAGATACAGGGACGGGGAGACCCAGTACTTC; CDR3: CATSRYRDGETQYF
V: TRBV7-9; J: TRBJ2-1; D: .; size: few; DNA: TGTGCCAGCAGCTCCCCGGTCAATGAGCAGTTCTTC; CDR3: CASSSPVNEQFF
V: TRBV5-4; J: TRBJ2-5; D: .; size: .; DNA: TGTGCCAGCAGCAGTTCCTCGGAGACCCAGTACTTC; CDR3: CASSSSSETQYF
V: TRBV6-2/TRBV6-3; J: TRBJ1-2; D: .; size: .; DNA: TGTGCCAGCACGCCCCGGGACCTGGCGAACTATGGCTACACCTTC; CDR3: CASTPRDLANYGYTF
V: TRBV25-1; J: TRBJ2-1; D: TRBD2; size: once; DNA: TGTGCCAGCAGTGAATTTTTTGTTGCTAGCGGGGGGCACAATGAGCAGTTCTTC; CDR3: CASSEFFVASGGHNEQFF
V: TRBV5-1; J: TRBJ2-5; D: TRBD2; size: .; DNA: TGCGCCAGCAGCCTCTGGACTAGCGGGGGTGTAAGAAATGAGCAGTGCTTC; CDR3: CASSLWTSGGVRNEQCF
V: TRBV4-2; J: TRBJ2-7; D: TRBD2; size: .; DNA: TGTGCCAGCAGCCAAGGATCTAGCGGAACCTACGAGCAGTACTTC; CDR3: CASSQGSSGTYEQYF
V: TRBV7-2; J: TRBJ1-2; D: TRBD1; size: .; DNA: TGTGCCAGCAGCTTAACCCTACAGGGGGCGAGTGGCTACACCTTC; CDR3: CASSLTLQGASGYTF
V: TRBV7-2; J: TRBJ2-4; D: TRBD1; size: .; DNA: TGTGCCAGCAGCCGATTACAGGGGCGCAATGAGCAGTACTTC; CDR3: CASSRLQGRNEQYF
V: TRBV2; J: TRBJ2-7; D: TRBD1; size: .; DNA: TGTGCCAGCAGTGAAGGCAGGGGGCGAAACGAGCAGTACTTC; CDR3: CASSEGRGRNEQYF
V: TRBV20-1; J: TRBJ1-5; D: .; size: .; DNA: TGCAGTGCTAGTTTCCCTGGACAGACAGATAGCAATCAGCCCCAGCATTTT; CDR3: CSASFPGQTDSNQPQHF
V: TRBV7-6; J: TRBJ2-4; D: .; size: .; DNA: TGTGCCAGCAGCTTAGGGGACAATACTAAAAACATTCAGTACTTC; CDR3: CASSLGDNTKNIQYF